These T cell receptor beta chains were read from a single sample in a study of blood T cell repertoires in COVID-19. The protocol was immunoSEQ multiplex PCR, while the TCRdb copy is restricted to in-frame clones and leaves out a portion. The profile shows 200,000 to 300,000 clones, 87% of them singletons. Sequencing used peripheral blood. These receptors all come from a middle-aged woman who had recovered from COVID-19. Each CDR3 is given with its conserved first and last residue. D genes are given only for firm matches. Clone size is stated in some rows and not others, as once, few, many or a class when expanded.

size | J | V | D | DNA | CDR3
. | TRBJ2-2 | TRBV28 | TRBD2 | TGTGCCAGCAGTTCTCCCGGACTAGCGGGGGGGTATGGCACCGGGGAGCTGTTTTTT | CASSSPGLAGGYGTGELFF
. | TRBJ2-1 | TRBV3-1/TRBV3-2 | . | TGTGCCAGCAGCCGCCTCGCAGGCCCCGACTCCTACAATGAGCAGTTCTTC | CASSRLAGPDSYNEQFF
few | TRBJ1-2 | TRBV6-5 | . | TGTGCCAGCAGTTACTCGGCCCCATCCCATGGCTACACCTTC | CASSYSAPSHGYTF
. | TRBJ2-3 | TRBV5-1 | . | TGCGCCAGCAGCTTGGCCGGGTTGTCCTCGCAGTATTTT | CASSLAGLSSQYF
. | TRBJ2-2 | TRBV7-9 | . | TGTGCCAGCAGCGCGCCGGGGGGCTTTGCCGGGGAGCTGTTTTTT | CASSAPGGFAGELFF
. | TRBJ2-5 | TRBV29-1 | . | TGCAGCGTCTCCGCGACAGGCTTGGGGGAGACCCAGTACTTC | CSVSATGLGETQYF
. | TRBJ2-2 | TRBV5-1 | . | TGCGCCAGCAGCTTGGCCGGCACAGGGCACACCGGGGAGCTGTTTTTT | CASSLAGTGHTGELFF
. | TRBJ1-1 | TRBV27 | . | TGTGCCAGCAGTTTATCGGTCGGGTATAGCACTGAAGCTTTCTTT | CASSLSVGYSTEAFF
once | TRBJ1-1 | TRBV7-2 | . | TGTGCCAGCAGCTTTAGCGAGGGCACTGAAGCTTTCTTT | CASSFSEGTEAFF
. | TRBJ1-4 | TRBV7-2 | . | TGTGCCAGCAGCTTTTTGAGTGATGAAAAACTGTTTTTT | CASSFLSDEKLFF
. | TRBJ2-7 | TRBV3-1/TRBV3-2 | . | TGTGCCAGCAGCCAACCAGGGGTAGACTTAACCTACGAGCAGTACTTC | CASSQPGVDLTYEQYF
few | TRBJ2-3 | TRBV6-5 | TRBD2 | TGTGCCAGCGCCTCCTTTGCGGGGGGACGAAATACGCAGTATTTT | CASASFAGGRNTQYF
. | TRBJ2-5 | TRBV19 | TRBD1 | TGTGCCAGTAGTTGGGGGACAGGGTACCAAGAGACCCAGTACTTC | CASSWGTGYQETQYF
. | TRBJ2-3 | TRBV5-6 | . | TGTGCCAGCAGCAAGGTTCGGGGTCTCGCCACAGATACGCAGTATTTT | CASSKVRGLATDTQYF
. | TRBJ2-2 | TRBV3-1/TRBV3-2 | TRBD2 | TGTGCCAGTCTTTCCAGCGGACTAGCGGGGGGTGCGAACACCGGGGAGCTGTTTTTT | CASLSSGLAGGANTGELFF
. | TRBJ2-7 | TRBV6-2/TRBV6-3 | . | TGTGCCAGCAGTCAGATTCTCCCAGGGGAGTACTTC | CASSQILPGEYF
few | TRBJ2-3 | TRBV12-3/TRBV12-4 | TRBD2 | TGTGCCAGCTTCTTGGCGGGAGCAGATACGCAGTATTTT | CASFLAGADTQYF
. | TRBJ1-3 | TRBV5-5 | . | TGTGCCAGCAGCTTGCGGGGTGCTGGAAACACCATATATTTT | CASSLRGAGNTIYF
. | TRBJ1-1 | TRBV2 | TRBD1 | TGTGCCAGCCTGTTGGGGACAGGGGGGGGAACTGAAGCTTTCTTT | CASLLGTGGGTEAFF
. | TRBJ2-7 | TRBV9 | . | TGTGCCAGCAGCGCCCCGGACGGAGGGCAGTACTTC | CASSAPDGGQYF
. | TRBJ2-7 | TRBV7-6 | TRBD2 | TGTGCCAGCAGCTGGACTAGCGGGGGGGCGAGCGAGCAGTACTTC | CASSWTSGGASEQYF
. | TRBJ1-2 | TRBV18 | . | TGTGCCAGCTCACCGAACGGGGGGCTTGGCTACACCTTC | CASSPNGGLGYTF
few | TRBJ2-7 | TRBV5-1 | . | TGCGCCAGCAGCTTGGGCGGTTACGAGCAGTACTTC | CASSLGGYEQYF
. | TRBJ1-2 | TRBV10-3 | TRBD1 | TGTGCCATCAGTGAGTTACGACAGGGGGCTGATGGCTACACCTTC | CAISELRQGADGYTF
. | TRBJ1-6 | TRBV11-2 | TRBD1 | TGTGCCAGCAGCGGCAGGGGTGGGACAGGGGCTTCACCCCTCCACTTT | CASSGRGGTGASPLHF
. | TRBJ1-1 | TRBV6-2/TRBV6-3 | . | TGTGCCAGCAGTTACGGCGGGAACGCTGAAGCTTTCTTT | CASSYGGNAEAFF
. | TRBJ2-2 | TRBV5-1 | TRBD2 | TGCGCCAGCAGCGTGGGACTAGCCGACACCGGGGAGCTGTTTTTT | CASSVGLADTGELFF
. | TRBJ1-5 | TRBV6-1 | . | TGTGCCAGCAGTGAAAGCGCAGGGGCAGATAATCAGCCCCAGCATTTT | CASSESAGADNQPQHF
. | TRBJ2-3 | TRBV6-5 | . | TGTGCCAGCAGTCTCGGGGACAACACAGATACGCAGTATTTT | CASSLGDNTDTQYF
. | TRBJ1-5 | TRBV27 | TRBD1 | TGTGCCAGCAGTTTAGAGACAGGGCATCAGCCCCAGCATTTT | CASSLETGHQPQHF
. | TRBJ2-7 | TRBV27 | . | TGTGCCAGCAGTGGCGCAGGGGGAGGCTACTACGAGCAGTACTTC | CASSGAGGGYYEQYF
. | TRBJ2-1 | TRBV7-2 | TRBD2 | TGTGCCAGCAGCCCAAACGGGGGGGGAGCTGAGCAGTTCTTC | CASSPNGGGAEQFF
. | TRBJ1-1 | TRBV9 | TRBD1 | TGTGCCAGCAGCGTACCAGGGGGTACTGAAGCTTTCTTT | CASSVPGGTEAFF
. | TRBJ2-1 | TRBV19 | TRBD2 | TGTGCCAGTAGTATGGGGCTAGCGGGGGGGACTGAGCAGTTCTTC | CASSMGLAGGTEQFF
. | TRBJ1-6 | TRBV5-6 | TRBD1 | TGTGCCAGCAGCCAAGCGGATCCTAGACAGGGATCACCCCTCCACTTT | CASSQADPRQGSPLHF
. | TRBJ2-2 | TRBV11-3 | . | TGTGCCAGCAGCTTAGATTCCGGGGGAACCGGGGAGCTGTTTTTT | CASSLDSGGTGELFF
. | TRBJ1-3 | TRBV7-9 | . | TGTGCCAGCAGCTTAGCGGACAAGCTACTTGGAAACACCATATATTTT | CASSLADKLLGNTIYF
. | TRBJ2-7 | TRBV12-5 | TRBD1 | TGTGCTAGTGGTTTCCCCTCGACAGGGGGTTCCTACGAGCAGTACTTC | CASGFPSTGGSYEQYF
. | TRBJ2-1 | TRBV9 | TRBD2 | TGTGCCAGCAGCGTCCTAGCGGACTACAATGAGCAGTTCTTC | CASSVLADYNEQFF
. | TRBJ2-5 | TRBV2 | . | TGTGCCAGCGGGGAGGACCTGGGGCAAGAGACCCAGTACTTC | CASGEDLGQETQYF
. | TRBJ2-7 | TRBV7-9 | . | TGTGCCAGCAGCGAAGAAGGAAGGGGCCGCTACGAGCAGTACTTC | CASSEEGRGRYEQYF
. | TRBJ2-2 | TRBV29-1 | . | TGCAGCGTTGCAGGGGCTGGTACCGGGGAGCTGTTTTTT | CSVAGAGTGELFF
. | TRBJ2-4 | TRBV9 | . | TGTGCCAGCAGCGTAGCTGGAGGTTGGGCAGGGGTTCACCAAAACATTCAGTACTTC | CASSVAGGWAGVHQNIQYF
. | TRBJ1-1 | TRBV29-1 | TRBD1 | TGCAGCGTGCAGCAGGGGGGAAACACTGAAGCTTTCTTT | CSVQQGGNTEAFF